This T cell receptor (beta chain) is from a study of cytotoxic CD8 clonotypes in ibrutinib-treated CLL. Study summary: Complete response was seen in 2 patients and partial in some 25; approximately 12 progressed and approximately 14 stayed remitted after a median around 68 months. Study-wide results and limits: The study found clonality rose at ibrutinib response, then fell toward baseline at progression.

With V trimmed by 1 base and J by 2 bases, 4 bases remained unmatched. The CDR3 extends over 16 amino acids. Germline CDR1 reads KGHSH; CDR2 reads LQKENI. TCRdb's table, derived via immunoSEQ multiplex PCR, lists solely in-frame clones and lacks some. The sample has some 200,000 clones, 55% to 85% seen once. Note on this clone: The antigen is undetermined.

As input for TCR beta libraries, approximately 2 micrograms of genomic DNA came from cryopreserved PBMCs. This chain joins TRBV18 and TRBJ2-1; 8 bases fit TRBD2. The clonotype comes from a human donor with chronic lymphocytic leukemia. The specimen comprised PBMCs, sampled after 24 months of ibrutinib treatment. The CDR3 sequence is CASSPLKTSAYNEQFF. The CDR3 coding sequence is TGTGCCAGCTCACCACTTAAGACTAGCGCCTACAATGAGCAGTTCTTC. Based on the CDR3 plus reference TRBV18 and TRBJ2-1, the full variable domain is NAGVMQNPRHLVRRRGQEARLRCSPMKGHSHVYWYRQLPEEGLKFMVYLQKENIIDESGMPKERFSAEFPKEGPSILRIQQVVRGDSAAYFCASSPLKTSAYNEQFFGPGTRLTVL.